The clone carrying this TCR beta chain has ten or more counts. Its antigen is still unknown. The TCR cDNA carried a universal primer site and UMIs from 5'RACE template switching. MiXCR, run by TCRdb on the 5' RACE reads, gives a single entry per CDR3 protein. The table records 250,000 or so distinct CDR3 sequences, roughly 3.7% of them present only once. This record belongs to a study of T cells after yellow fever vaccination. Germline-derived CDR1 and CDR2 are MNHEY and SVGAGI. The V segment lost 3 bases and the J segment 9 bases; nucleotides outside the gene matches: 12. The CDR3 is made up of 17 amino acids. Overall study results and limits: FACS-sorted repertoires might harbor abundant contaminating clonotypes from the bulk population. Relatively few clonotypes were ones that appeared in both CD4 and CD8 compartments.

The J gene is TRBJ1-6, the V gene TRBV6-5, with TRBD1 matching over 9 bases. The starting material was PBMCs, obtained 15 days after the yellow fever booster vaccination. This receptor was obtained from a man aged 18 to 29 who received the YFV17D yellow fever vaccine. The CDR3 reads CASSYWVPGQGGSPLHF. The CDR3 DNA sequence: TGTGCCAGCAGTTATTGGGTCCCGGGACAGGGTGGTTCACCCCTCCACTTT.